This paragraph reports one T cell receptor (beta chain). Antigen unknown. The PCR employed 60 Vbeta primers together with 13 Jbeta primers. TCRdb keeps only in-frame clones here, not all; method: immunoSEQ multiplex PCR. The sample lists about 200,000 clones; around 83% were seen once. The ends lost 0 bases at V and 5 bases at J; junction bases unmatched: 5. The CDR3 extends over 16 amino acids. Germline CDR1 MNHEY, CDR2 SVGAGI. The source of the sample is a study of cytomegalovirus exposure and HLA in healthy donors. Study-wide findings and caveats: Despite most TCR sequences being rare, some public TCRs occurred in many donors. An ancestry cluster, one associated with Asian ancestry, reportedly showed fewer N-insertions than the 666-donor mean in a later analysis. CMV serostatus stood as the only immune exposure information on hand.

The chain has TRBV6-5 and TRBJ2-5, with 11 nucleotides matching TRBD2. This sequence was found in a woman aged 18-29 years in good health and CMV-seronegative. Sample: PBMCs. As DNA, the CDR3 is TGTGCCAGCAGTTACTCTCTAGCGGGAGGCAGGGAGACCCAGTACTTC. Its translation is CASSYSLAGGRETQYF.